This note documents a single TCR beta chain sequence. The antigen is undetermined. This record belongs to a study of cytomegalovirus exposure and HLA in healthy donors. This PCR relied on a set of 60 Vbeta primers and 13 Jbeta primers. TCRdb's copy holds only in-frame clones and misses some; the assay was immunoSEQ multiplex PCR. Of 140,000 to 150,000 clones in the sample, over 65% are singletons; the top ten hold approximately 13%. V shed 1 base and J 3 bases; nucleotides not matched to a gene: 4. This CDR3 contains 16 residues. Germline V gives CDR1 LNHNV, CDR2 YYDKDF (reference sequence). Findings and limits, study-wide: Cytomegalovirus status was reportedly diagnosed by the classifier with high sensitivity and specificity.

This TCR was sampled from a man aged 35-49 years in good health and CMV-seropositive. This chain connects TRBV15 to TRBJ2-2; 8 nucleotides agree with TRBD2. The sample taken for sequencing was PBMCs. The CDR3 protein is CATSRGGRRDTGELFF. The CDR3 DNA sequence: TGTGCCACCAGCAGAGGCGGGAGGAGGGACACCGGGGAGCTGTTTTTT.